This passage covers 8 T cell receptor beta chains from one sample sequenced in a study of blood T cell repertoires in COVID-19. TCRdb keeps only in-frame clones here, not all; method: immunoSEQ multiplex PCR. Here the sample spans nearly 90,000 clones, 88% being singletons. Specimen: peripheral blood. The origin of the receptors is a man in his 60s with acute or convalescent COVID-19.

The chain links TRBV5-1 to TRBJ2-6, with TRBD1 matching 8 bases. Trimming took 4 bases from V and 0 from J; bases not matched to a gene: 9. CDR3 length equals 18 residues. Germline assignment: CDR1 SGHRS and CDR2 YFSETQ. CDR3 residues: CASSPWTGRNSGANVLTF. The CDR3 DNA is TGCGCCAGCAGCCCCTGGACAGGGCGCAACTCTGGGGCCAACGTCCTGACTTTC.

J is TRBJ1-2 and V is TRBV5-1; 8 nucleotides agree with TRBD1. The CDR3 length is 14 residues. V lost 0 bases and J lost 6; bases outside the gene matches: 4. Germline loops: CDR1 SGHRS, CDR2 YFSETQ. CDR3 bases: TGCGCCAGCAGCTTGGTGGACAGGGAGGATGGCTACACCTTC. The encoded protein is CASSLVDREDGYTF.

The CDR3 loop is CASRIAGRSGELFF. The CDR3 DNA follows: TGTGCCAGCCGAATAGCGGGAAGGTCCGGGGAGCTGTTTTTT. J is TRBJ2-2 and V is TRBV6-5, with 8 bases identical to TRBD2. The CDR3 consists of 14 residues. V shed 8 bases, J shed 6 bases, and the junction held 8 bases outside the gene matches. Germline V gives CDR1 MNHEY, CDR2 SVGAGI.

The rearrangement links TRBV6-1 to TRBJ2-7; 8 bases map to TRBD1. From germline, CDR1 is MNHNS and CDR2 SASEGT. CDR3 length: 12 amino acids. V shed 3 bases and J 6 bases; nucleotides not matched to a gene: 1. The chain's CDR3 is CASSETGVEQYF. In DNA form, the CDR3 reads TGTGCCAGCAGTGAGACAGGGGTCGAGCAGTACTTC.

The chain combines TRBV7-6 with TRBJ1-5; D call uncertain. V dropped 2 bases and J dropped 6 bases, with 8 bases sitting between them. This CDR3 contains 13 residues. Per the germline V gene, CDR1 is SGHVS and CDR2 is FNYEAQ. For the CDR3, the DNA is TGTGCCAGCAGCTTATCATTGAGTCAGCCCCAGCATTTT. Translation: CASSLSLSQPQHF.

This clone was found once. This chain connects TRBV11-2 to TRBJ2-3; weak D call: TRBD1 (6 bases). Germline-derived CDR1 and CDR2 are SGHAT and FQNNGV. The CDR3 is 15 residues long. Trimming took off 2 bases at V and 1 base at J, with 10 bases between the two ends. The CDR3 DNA reads as TGTGCCAGCAGCTTAAGGGGGACCGGCACAGATACGCAGTATTTT. Protein product: CASSLRGTGTDTQYF.

The rearrangement uses TRBV30 and TRBJ2-1; 8 bases map to TRBD2. The CDR3 spans 15 residues. J gave up 9 bases and V 4 bases, and 14 bases lay outside the gene matches. The germline V gene encodes CDR1 GTSNPN and CDR2 SVGIG (reference sequence). The CDR3 sequence is CAWKKREIKYGEQFF. In DNA form, the CDR3 reads TGTGCCTGGAAGAAGCGGGAGATTAAATACGGTGAGCAGTTCTTC.

The chain combines TRBV2 with TRBJ2-7, with D hard to call. Deletions cut 7 bases from V and 2 bases from J, with 21 bases between. This CDR3 contains 16 residues. Germline CDR1 is SNHLY and CDR2 is FYNNEI. Here the CDR3 reads CASTQNPNRWPYEQYF. DNA for the CDR3: TGTGCCAGCACCCAAAACCCCAACAGATGGCCCTACGAGCAGTACTTC.